Listed below are T cell receptor beta chains from one sample, sequenced in a study of CD8 T cells in Susac syndrome. From the immunoSEQ multiplex PCR reads, TCRdb called clonotypes with MiXCR, one entry per CDR3 protein. The sample lists under 200,000 distinct CDR3 sequences; 85% to 95% were seen once. The source material was CD8+ T cells from PBMCs. These receptors were collected from a human donor with multiple sclerosis. The CDR3 runs from the conserved cysteine through the conserved F or W. Fields, in order: J gene, V gene, CDR3 length, D gene, clone size, CDR3 protein, CDR3 DNA. D genes are given only for firm matches. Clone size, where shown, is once, few, many, or a class for clones that have expanded.

>TRBJ1-1|TRBV30|13|NA|once
CAWGDGVNTEAFF
TGTGCCTGGGGGGACGGGGTCAACACTGAAGCTTTCTTT
>TRBJ2-7|TRBV5-6|12|NA|NA
CASSLVFSEQYF
TGTGCCAGCAGCTTGGTGTTCTCCGAGCAGTACTTC
>TRBJ2-1|TRBV9|12|NA|NA
CASSVYTNEQFF
TGTGCCAGCAGCGTGTACACCAATGAGCAGTTCTTC
>TRBJ2-7|TRBV2|16|NA|NA
CASSAWQGTGAYEQYF
TGTGCCAGCAGTGCATGGCAGGGGACCGGCGCCTACGAGCAGTACTTC
>TRBJ2-6|TRBV28|14|NA|few
CASSLDSGANVLTF
TGTGCCAGCAGTTTAGACTCTGGGGCCAACGTCCTGACTTTC
>TRBJ2-6|TRBV15|12|NA|NA
CATSREANVLTF
TGTGCCACCAGCAGAGAAGCCAACGTCCTGACTTTC
>TRBJ1-4|TRBV20-1|15|NA|NA
CGARRRGQDREKLFF
TGCGGAGCCCGGCGGCGGGGGCAGGATCGGGAAAAACTGTTTTTT
>TRBJ1-2|TRBV20-1|14|TRBD1|NA
CSARDLDRLYGYTF
TGCAGTGCTAGAGATTTGGACAGGCTGTATGGCTACACCTTC
>TRBJ1-2|TRBV29-1|15|NA|NA
CSVVSPPGFNYGYTF
TGCAGCGTTGTTTCCCCCCCGGGTTTTAACTATGGCTACACCTTC
>TRBJ2-7|TRBV4-2|14|TRBD1|once
CASSQEGQRYEQYF
TGTGCCAGCAGCCAAGAGGGACAGCGCTACGAGCAGTACTTC
>TRBJ1-1|TRBV9|13|NA|once
CASRTGENTEAFF
TGTGCCAGCCGAACGGGGGAGAACACTGAAGCTTTCTTT
>TRBJ2-2|TRBV7-9|12|NA|NA
CAMNGDTGELFF
TGTGCCATGAACGGCGACACCGGGGAGCTGTTTTTT
>TRBJ2-1|TRBV7-3|15|TRBD1|NA
CASSPDRGSNPEQFF
TGTGCCAGCAGCCCGGACAGGGGAAGTAATCCTGAGCAGTTCTTC
>TRBJ2-1|TRBV29-1|11|NA|once
CSVPSGPEQFF
TGCAGCGTTCCGTCGGGACCTGAGCAGTTCTTC
>TRBJ2-1|TRBV12-3/TRBV12-4|11|NA|few
CASSVYNEQFF
TGTGCCAGCTCCGTTTACAATGAGCAGTTCTTC
>TRBJ1-5|TRBV7-9|12|NA|NA
CASSRAGQPQHF
TGTGCCAGCAGCAGAGCGGGACAGCCCCAGCATTTT
>TRBJ2-1|TRBV20-1|13|NA|NA
CSARERPYNEQFF
TGCAGTGCTAGAGAGCGTCCCTACAATGAGCAGTTCTTC
>TRBJ2-7|TRBV14|12|TRBD1|NA
CASSPDRGEQYF
TGTGCCAGCAGCCCGGACAGGGGCGAGCAGTACTTC
>TRBJ2-7|TRBV4-1|14|NA|NA
CASSRAGGDYEQYF
TGCGCCAGCAGCCGCGCCGGGGGTGACTACGAGCAGTACTTC
>TRBJ2-7|TRBV6-2/TRBV6-3|13|NA|NA
CASSYSWGGEQYF
TGTGCCAGCAGTTACTCTTGGGGAGGCGAGCAGTACTTC
>TRBJ2-7|TRBV11-2|13|NA|once
CASKEGGGYEQYF
TGTGCCAGCAAAGAGGGGGGCGGCTACGAGCAGTACTTC
>TRBJ2-1|TRBV5-6|14|NA|NA
CASNFIQGLNEQFF
TGTGCCAGCAATTTCATCCAGGGGCTTAATGAGCAGTTCTTC
>TRBJ1-2|TRBV29-1|11|TRBD1|NA
CSDQTGGGYTF
TGCAGCGACCAGACAGGGGGCGGCTACACCTTC
>TRBJ1-2|TRBV7-9|13|NA|NA
CASSWPLNERYTF
TGTGCCAGCAGCTGGCCCCTCAATGAGCGCTACACCTTC
>TRBJ1-5|TRBV23-1|11|NA|NA
CASTQWQPQHF
TGCGCCAGCACGCAGTGGCAGCCCCAGCATTTT
>TRBJ2-5|TRBV10-3|15|TRBD1|NA
CAISESGTAQETQYF
TGTGCCATCAGTGAGTCGGGGACAGCTCAAGAGACCCAGTACTTC
>TRBJ2-2|TRBV29-1|13|NA|NA
CSVETGLAGELFF
TGCAGCGTCGAAACGGGACTTGCCGGGGAGCTGTTTTTT
>TRBJ2-3|TRBV28|12|NA|NA
CASSGVTDTQYF
TGTGCCAGCAGTGGTGTCACAGATACGCAGTATTTT
>TRBJ2-7|TRBV28|15|NA|NA
CASNPRDTSSYEQYF
TGTGCCAGCAACCCCCGGGACACCAGCTCCTACGAGCAGTACTTC
>TRBJ1-1|TRBV15|15|TRBD1|NA
CATSRTGEGDTEAFF
TGTGCCACCAGCAGGACAGGGGAGGGAGACACTGAAGCTTTCTTT
>TRBJ2-1|TRBV29-1|14|NA|NA
CSVEVGLPNNEQFF
TGCAGCGTTGAAGTGGGCCTACCAAATAATGAGCAGTTCTTC
>TRBJ2-1|TRBV12-3/TRBV12-4|14|NA|NA
CASNVGVPYNEQFF
TGTGCCAGCAACGTCGGGGTTCCATACAATGAGCAGTTCTTC
>TRBJ2-5|TRBV23-1|15|NA|few
CASSQPATGRETQYF
TGCGCCAGCAGTCAACCCGCAACAGGGAGGGAGACCCAGTACTTC
>TRBJ2-7|TRBV4-1|16|NA|NA
CASSQGPDRVSYEQYF
TGCGCCAGCAGCCAAGGGCCGGACAGAGTCTCCTACGAGCAGTACTTC
>TRBJ1-2|TRBV5-4|14|NA|NA
CASSLAVSNYGYTF
TGTGCCAGCAGCTTGGCCGTCAGTAACTATGGCTACACCTTC
>TRBJ2-7|TRBV28|14|NA|NA
CASSFQDLTYEQYF
TGTGCCAGCAGTTTTCAGGATCTGACCTACGAGCAGTACTTC
>TRBJ2-7|TRBV11-2|14|NA|NA
CASSLAVADYEQYF
TGTGCCAGCAGCTTAGCTGTAGCGGACTACGAGCAGTACTTC